The following is a T cell receptor beta chain sequence with its context. Original processing notes: By means of reference gene primer amplification, nucleated cell counts were estimated. Assay used: immunoSEQ multiplex PCR; TCRdb lists only in-frame clones, some missing. The V and J calls and clone size are taken from that table; D and trimming were inferred from the DNA. Altogether over 110,000 clones are present, nearly 85% being singletons, with the ten largest covering 3% to 4.5%. This specimen comes from a study of blood T cell repertoires in COVID-19. Study at large: The study counted Cohort 3 donors as recovered given two negative PCRs, clearance, or symptom resolution.

V dropped 1 base and J dropped 3 bases, with 10 bases sitting between them. CDR1 MGHRA and CDR2 YSYEKL come from the germline V gene. The CDR3 consists of 14 residues. V gene TRBV4-1 combines with J gene TRBJ2-7; possibly TRBD2 for D (5 bases). Sequencing was performed on PBMCs or T cells enriched from blood (not recorded which). The TCR was taken from a man between 50 and 59 years old in a cohort exposed to, infected with or recovered from COVID-19 (not recorded which). The CDR3: CASSQATGIYEQYF. CDR3 in DNA: TGCGCCAGCAGCCAAGCAACGGGGATCTACGAGCAGTACTTC.